These 20 T cell receptor beta chains share one sample of origin, sequenced in a study of neurological immune-mediated disorders. MiXCR was run by TCRdb on the 5' RACE reads, yielding one entry per CDR3 protein. The sample has 15,000 or so distinct CDR3 sequences; about 12% are singletons. Sequencing used CD8+ T cells from blood. The source of these receptors is a female donor with HTLV-1-associated myelopathy (HAM/TSP).

This clonotype was found many times. J is TRBJ2-7 and V is TRBV4-1; possible D gene TRBD2, 7 bases. Germline V gene sequence: CDR1 MGHRA, CDR2 YSYEKL. This CDR3 comprises 17 residues. Trimming cost V 0 bases and J 2 bases, with 17 bases left between them. CDR3 in amino acids: CASSQDGGGGFAYEQYF. The CDR3 DNA sequence: TGCGCCAGCAGCCAAGATGGCGGGGGCGGCTTCGCCTACGAGCAGTACTTC.

In this sample, this clonotype turned up many times. This rearrangement joins TRBV9 to TRBJ2-4; 7 nucleotides align to TRBD2. The CDR3 loop spans 17 amino acids. Losses at the gene ends were 2 bases for V and 0 bases for J; bases not matched to a gene: 8. Germline V gene sequence: CDR1 SGDLS, CDR2 YYNGEE. CDR3 DNA: TGTGCCAGCAGCGTCGGGGGAGGGGCCCTAGCCAAAAACATTCAGTACTTC. Protein: CASSVGGGALAKNIQYF.

This clonotype was seen repeatedly, ten times or more. The gene calls are TRBV27 and TRBJ2-7; tentatively, D is TRBD2 (5 bases). Germline assignment: CDR1 MNHEY and CDR2 SMNVEV (reference sequence). Trimming took 3 bases from V and 5 from J, leaving 14 bases between them. CDR3 size: 14 residues. The CDR3 DNA reads TGTGCCAGCAGTTTTGGCCTTGAGGGCAACGAGCAGTACTTC. This encodes CASSFGLEGNEQYF.

This rearrangement joins TRBV29-1 to TRBJ2-5; no reliable D call. The CDR3 totals 14 residues. Germline V gives CDR1 SQVTM, CDR2 ANQGSEA. V shed 6 bases and J shed 5 bases, with 19 bases lying between them. CDR3 bases: TGCAGCGTAGTCCCAGTGGCGGATTCGGAGACCCAGTACTTC. Its protein is CSVVPVADSETQYF.

This clonotype has at least ten counts. V usage is TRBV11-2 and J usage is TRBJ2-1, with TRBD1 identical over 9 bases. The germline V gene has CDR1 SGHAT and CDR2 FQNNGV. The trim removed 3 bases at V and 2 bases at J, leaving 2 bases unmatched. This CDR3 spans 15 amino acids. The CDR3 DNA reads TGTGCCAGCAGCTTCGGGACAGGGCCCTACAATGAGCAGTTCTTC. Translation gives CASSFGTGPYNEQFF.

In its sample, this clonotype was seen many times. This chain uses TRBV6-2 or TRBV6-3 with TRBJ2-2; D call uncertain. The CDR3 contains 15 residues. Germline V gene lookup returns CDR1 MNHEY and CDR2 SVGEGT. V was cut by 2 bases and J by 4 bases, with 11 bases left in between. DNA for the CDR3: TGTGCCAGCAGTTACAATCCGGACGGCACCGGGGAGCTGTTTTTT. Amino acids: CASSYNPDGTGELFF.

This clonotype was seen at least ten times. J is TRBJ2-3 and V is TRBV14, with 8 nucleotides matching TRBD2. CDR3 length: 16 amino acids. Trimming cost V 1 base and J 5 bases; bases outside gene matches: 8. Per germline, CDR1 SGHDN and CDR2 FVKESK. Written as DNA, the CDR3 is TGTGCCAGCAGCCAAGTGGAAATAGCGGGGATAGATACGCAGTATTTT. This gives the protein CASSQVEIAGIDTQYF.

The gene calls are TRBV15 and TRBJ2-1, with a tentative D call TRBD2 (5 bases). The CDR3 contains 17 residues. Looked up from germline, CDR1 is LNHNV and CDR2 is YYDKDF (reference sequence). V lost 0 bases and J 4 bases, leaving 16 bases between the germline ends. The DNA for the CDR3 is TGTGCCACCAGCAGAGATTCCGCTAGCTCGTGGTACAATGAGCAGTTCTTC. Translation: CATSRDSASSWYNEQFF.

This clonotype was observed at least ten times. One base away lies a much larger clone, so this may be a sequencing read error. This sequence joins TRBV6-2 or TRBV6-3 and TRBJ1-2; weak D call: TRBD1 (5 bases). The CDR3 loop spans 13 amino acids. Germline CDR1 and CDR2: MNHEY and SVGEGT. CDR3 in amino acids: CVSSFSGAYGYTF. The CDR3 DNA is TGTGTCAGCAGTTTCTCCGGGGCCTATGGCTACACCTTC.

This clonotype was counted ten times or more. This sequence joins TRBV6-5 and TRBJ1-2; the D is unclear. The CDR3 spans 14 residues. Germline CDR1 MNHEY, CDR2 SVGAGI. Trimming stripped 0 bases from V and 3 bases from J, with 8 bases between. The CDR3 DNA sequence: TGTGCCAGCAGTTACTCAGACCCCTACTATGGCTACACCTTC. This encodes CASSYSDPYYGYTF.

In this sample, this clonotype turned up many times. The J gene is TRBJ2-7, the V gene TRBV5-1; 9 nucleotides align to TRBD1. In germline, CDR1 is SGHRS, CDR2 YFSETQ. This CDR3 contains 14 residues. V trimming: 3 bases; J trimming: 3 bases; junction bases outside the gene matches: 4. CDR3 coding DNA: TGCGCCAGCAGCTCCAGGACAGGGGACTACGAGCAGTACTTC. This translates into CASSSRTGDYEQYF.

The table lists this clonotype with many counts. The chain uses TRBV4-3 and TRBJ2-1, with TRBD2 matching over 7 bases. Losses at the gene ends were 0 bases for V and 8 bases for J; bases not matched to a gene: 7. This CDR3 comprises 15 residues. Per the germline V gene, CDR1 is LGHNA and CDR2 is YSLEER. CDR3 loop: CASSQDSGGVDEQFF. In DNA, the CDR3 is TGCGCCAGCAGCCAAGATTCGGGGGGTGTCGATGAGCAGTTCTTC.

V and J are TRBV10-2 and TRBJ2-7, with D tentatively TRBD2 (6 bases). Trimming took 7 bases from V and 11 from J, leaving 24 bases between them. Germline assignment: CDR1 WSHSY and CDR2 SAAADI. The CDR3 is 14 amino acids. CDR3 protein: CASIGGTRVEEKYF. The CDR3 coding sequence is TGCGCCAGCATTGGGGGGACCCGGGTAGAAGAGAAGTACTTC.

The chain couples TRBV15 to TRBJ2-7, with D tentatively TRBD1 (6 bases). Looked up from germline, CDR1 is LNHNV and CDR2 is YYDKDF (reference sequence). V lost 1 base, J lost 4 bases, and 14 bases lay in between. CDR3 length: 15 amino acids. CDR3 amino acids: CATSRGGLGDYEQYF. The DNA of the CDR3 is TGTGCCACCAGCAGAGGGGGGCTTGGGGATTACGAGCAGTACTTC.

This clonotype was counted ten times or more. The V and J genes are TRBV7-8 and TRBJ2-1, with 10 nucleotides matching TRBD2. Germline V lookup: CDR1 SGHVS, CDR2 FQNEAQ. The ends lost 0 bases at V and 8 bases at J; junction bases unmatched: 7. This CDR3 contains 16 residues. The CDR3 region is CASSLARTSGGHEQFF. Written as DNA, the CDR3 is TGTGCCAGCAGCTTAGCGAGGACTAGCGGAGGTCATGAGCAGTTCTTC.

The V and J genes are TRBV20-1 and TRBJ1-1; 8 positions match TRBD1. The CDR3 has 15 residues. Germline trimming cut 0 bases from V and 4 bases from J; bases unmatched to any gene: 7. Germline CDR1 is DFQATT and CDR2 is SNEGSKA (reference sequence). CDR3 loop: CSARDPQGAVTEAFF. CDR3 DNA sequence: TGCAGTGCTAGAGATCCCCAGGGGGCAGTCACTGAAGCTTTCTTT.

In its sample, this clonotype was seen many times. This chain uses TRBV6-1 with TRBJ2-3; D is possibly TRBD2 (5 bases). From germline, CDR1 is MNHNS and CDR2 SASEGT. The V gene lost 8 bases and the J gene lost 9 bases, with 15 bases spanning the gap. This CDR3 comprises 12 residues. In nucleotides, the CDR3 is TGTGCCAGCTGGGGTTCGCTAGCAACGCAGTATTTT. Residues: CASWGSLATQYF.

This clonotype has a count of ten or more. The chain couples TRBV27 to TRBJ2-7, with 8 bases lining up with TRBD1. Per the germline V gene, CDR1 is MNHEY and CDR2 is SMNVEV (reference sequence). The junction had 11 bases not matched to a gene; V was cut back by 5 bases and J by 2 bases. This CDR3 is built from 16 residues. The CDR3 loop is CASSQTSGGPPYEQYF. The CDR3 nucleotides read TGTGCCAGCAGTCAGACCTCAGGGGGCCCTCCCTACGAGCAGTACTTC.

The V gene is TRBV5-6, the J gene TRBJ2-1, with D possibly matching TRBD2 (6 bases). The germline V gene has CDR1 SGHDT and CDR2 YYEEEE. The CDR3 extends over 11 amino acids. V lost 3 bases and J 14 bases, leaving 12 bases between the germline ends. CDR3 sequence reads: CASSSTSPEFF. CDR3 nucleotide sequence: TGTGCCAGCAGCTCGACTAGTCCTGAGTTCTTC. The variable domain in full, completed from reference TRBV5-6 and TRBJ2-1, reads DAGVTQSPTHLIKTRGQQVTLRCSPKSGHDTVSWYQQALGQGPQFIFQYYEEEERQRGNFPDRFSGHQFPNYSSELNVNALLLGDSALYLCASSSTSPEFFGPGTRLTVL.

This clonotype was found many times. CDR3 loop: CSARTEARLAGDPNEQFF. CDR3 nucleotides: TGCAGTGCTAGAACCGAAGCGCGCCTAGCGGGAGACCCCAATGAGCAGTTCTTC. V and J are TRBV20-1 and TRBJ2-1; TRBD2 matches 10 bases. The J segment lost 6 bases and the V segment lost 2 bases, leaving 16 bases of the junction unmatched. This CDR3 is built from 18 residues. Germline values: CDR1 DFQATT, CDR2 SNEGSKA (reference sequence).